A selection of T cell receptor beta chains follows, all from one sample in a study of OX40 agonist ivuxolimab in advanced cancers. Sequencing used immunoSEQ multiplex PCR; TCRdb keeps in-frame clones, though not all of them. This table has around 71,000 clones, around 87% appearing once. The sequencing here drew on CD4+ or CD8+ T cells sorted from blood, taken in a trial of the OX40 agonist ivuxolimab. Source of these receptors: an adult with an advanced solid tumor such as melanoma, head and neck, liver or kidney cancer. The CDR3 runs from the conserved cysteine through the conserved F or W. A D gene is named only where the DNA matches it firmly. The size entry is marked missing in some rows and otherwise reads once, few, many or a size class.

v_gene,abundance,j_gene,d_gene,CDR3nt,CDR3aa
TRBV5-1,-,TRBJ2-7,TRBD2,TGCGCCAGCAGCGCTCCGGGACTAGCCGACTCCTACGAGCAGTACTTC,CASSAPGLADSYEQYF
TRBV18,-,TRBJ2-1,TRBD2,TGTGCCAGCTCACCTTCGCGGGAGACGGTCAATGAGCAGTTCTTC,CASSPSRETVNEQFF
TRBV19,-,TRBJ2-2,TRBD2,TGTGCCAGTAGGAGCAGCGGGAGGTATACGAGCACCGGGGAGCTGTTTTTT,CASRSSGRYTSTGELFF
TRBV7-9,-,TRBJ1-2,-,TGTGCCAGCAGCTTAGGGGCAGAGTATGGCTACACCTTC,CASSLGAEYGYTF
TRBV7-2,-,TRBJ2-7,-,TGTGCCAGCAGCTTATCATTGGGACCCTCCTACGAGCAGTACTTC,CASSLSLGPSYEQYF
TRBV4-2,-,TRBJ2-1,TRBD2,TGTGCCAGCAGCCAGGTTAGCGGGAGCTCCTACAATGAGCAGTTCTTC,CASSQVSGSSYNEQFF
TRBV28,-,TRBJ1-1,-,TGTGCCAGCAGTTTGTCTAGGACATACCCTGAAGCTTTCTTT,CASSLSRTYPEAFF
TRBV12-5,-,TRBJ2-7,TRBD1,TGTGCTAGTGGGAAGACAGGGGTAACGTACGAGCAGTACTTC,CASGKTGVTYEQYF
TRBV27,-,TRBJ2-7,-,TGTGCCAGCATATCCTACGAGCAGTACTTC,CASISYEQYF
TRBV5-4,-,TRBJ1-3,-,TGTGCCAGCAGCTTGGGGACAGCCACTGGAAACACCATATATTTT,CASSLGTATGNTIYF
TRBV4-3,medium-sized,TRBJ2-1,TRBD2,TGCGCCAGCAGCCTCGGGGGGAATGAGCAGTTCTTC,CASSLGGNEQFF
TRBV5-1,-,TRBJ2-7,-,TGCGCCAGCAGCTACAGGGATTCCTACGAGCAGTACTTC,CASSYRDSYEQYF
TRBV5-1,-,TRBJ2-3,-,TGCGCCAGCAGCGAACAGGGAAGGCCAGATACGCAGTATTTT,CASSEQGRPDTQYF
TRBV5-1,-,TRBJ2-3,-,TGCGCCAGCAGCCCAGGACAGCTCACAGATACGCAGTATTTT,CASSPGQLTDTQYF
TRBV29-1,-,TRBJ2-7,TRBD1,TGCAGCGTTGAAGGGGACAGGGACGAGCAGTACTTC,CSVEGDRDEQYF
TRBV6-1,-,TRBJ1-5,-,TGTGCCAGCAGTGAACTGGTTAGGGTCGAAGAGCCCCAGCATTTT,CASSELVRVEEPQHF
TRBV7-2,-,TRBJ1-5,-,TGTGCCAGCAGCTTCGGGGGAAGTCAGCCCCAGCATTTT,CASSFGGSQPQHF
TRBV27,-,TRBJ2-2,TRBD1,TGTGCCAGCACTAGGGACAGGTCTTCGGCGGACACCGGGGAGCTGTTTTTT,CASTRDRSSADTGELFF
TRBV9,-,TRBJ2-1,-,TGTGCCAGCAGCGTAGCCTCCTACAATGAGCAGTTCTTC,CASSVASYNEQFF
TRBV10-3,-,TRBJ2-1,TRBD2,TGTGCCATCAGTGAGTCGGCGGGAGGCTCCTACAATGAGCAGTTCTTC,CAISESAGGSYNEQFF
TRBV10-1,once,TRBJ2-7,TRBD2,TGCGCCAGCAGTGACCGGACTAGCGGAGCCTACGAGCAGTACTTC,CASSDRTSGAYEQYF
TRBV5-6,-,TRBJ1-2,TRBD1,TGTGCCAGCAGCTTCGGACAGGGTAACGTATATGGCTACACCTTC,CASSFGQGNVYGYTF
TRBV2,-,TRBJ1-5,-,TGTGCCAGCAGACTGGGGGGGGGAGGACAGCCCCAGCATTTT,CASRLGGGGQPQHF
TRBV5-1,-,TRBJ2-5,-,TGCGCCAGCAGCTTGCGGGGTGGGGAGACCCAGTACTTC,CASSLRGGETQYF
TRBV19,-,TRBJ2-5,TRBD2,TGTGCCAGTAGCGTGACTAGCCGGGAGACCCAGTACTTC,CASSVTSRETQYF
TRBV7-2,-,TRBJ2-7,TRBD2,TGTGCCAGCAGCCCGGTGGAGGGGGGACTAGCCTTCTACGAGCAGTACTTC,CASSPVEGGLAFYEQYF
TRBV29-1,-,TRBJ2-1,-,TGCAGCGTCATCCGGGTAGGAAATGAGCAGTTCTTC,CSVIRVGNEQFF
TRBV7-8,-,TRBJ2-3,TRBD2,TGTGCCAGCAGCCCCTGGGGTAGCGGGAGGGATACGCAGTATTTT,CASSPWGSGRDTQYF
TRBV2,-,TRBJ1-1,-,TGTGCCAGCAATCCTCAGGGAGGGGTCTCTGAAGCTTTCTTT,CASNPQGGVSEAFF
TRBV19,-,TRBJ2-7,-,TGTGCCAGTAGCGGGAGCGGGTACGAGCAGTACTTC,CASSGSGYEQYF
TRBV7-9,-,TRBJ2-7,-,TGTGCCAGCAGCTTAAACCGAGTGGGCAGTACCTACGAGCAGTACTTC,CASSLNRVGSTYEQYF
TRBV29-1,-,TRBJ2-7,TRBD1,TGCAGCGTTGAGGACAGGGGCTCCTACGAGCAGTACTTC,CSVEDRGSYEQYF
TRBV18,-,TRBJ1-2,-,TGTGCCAGCTCACCTAGGGAAGGCTACACCTTC,CASSPREGYTF
TRBV7-3,-,TRBJ2-5,TRBD1,TGTGCCAGCAAGCCCGGGACAGGGTATGGAGAGACCCAGTACTTC,CASKPGTGYGETQYF
TRBV29-1,-,TRBJ1-1,TRBD1,TGCAGCTTGTCCCGGGACAGATCCGAGGGTGTGAACACTGAAGCTTTCTTT,CSLSRDRSEGVNTEAFF
TRBV7-2,-,TRBJ2-5,-,TGTGCCAGCAGCTTAGGGCTAGCTGAGACCCAGTACTTC,CASSLGLAETQYF
TRBV9,-,TRBJ2-2,-,TGTGCCAGCAGCGCCTATCGAGCACAGGGAACTTCCGGGGAGCTGTTTTTT,CASSAYRAQGTSGELFF